This TCR beta chain is from a study of beta chain features in type 1 diabetes. All of the isolated RNA was reverse transcribed, so expressed TCRB transcripts were sequenced. TCRdb's table, derived via immunoSEQ multiplex PCR, lists solely in-frame clones and lacks some. This table has some 900,000 clones, about a sixth appearing once. Per the germline V gene, CDR1 is SGDLS and CDR2 is YYNGEE. The trim removed 4 bases at V and 7 bases at J, leaving 12 bases unmatched. The CDR3 totals 17 residues. What was sequenced was naive CD4+ T cells from blood. The rearrangement links TRBV9 to TRBJ2-2; 11 nucleotides match TRBD2. The sequence was obtained from a woman younger than 30 in good health. The CDR3 protein is CASSPGGLAEFYGELFF. CDR3 coding DNA: TGTGCCAGCAGCCCGGGGGGACTAGCGGAATTCTACGGGGAGCTGTTTTTT.